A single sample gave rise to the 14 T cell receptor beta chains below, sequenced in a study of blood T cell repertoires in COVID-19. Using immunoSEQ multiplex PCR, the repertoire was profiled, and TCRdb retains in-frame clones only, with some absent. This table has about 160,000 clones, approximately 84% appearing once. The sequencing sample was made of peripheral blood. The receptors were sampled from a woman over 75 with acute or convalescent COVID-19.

CDR3 region: CASARADTQYF. In nucleotides, the CDR3 is TGTGCCAGCGCCCGAGCAGATACGCAGTATTTT. The chain is built from TRBV27 and TRBJ2-3; D gene ambiguous. The CDR3 runs to 11 residues. V lost 8 bases to trimming and J lost 4 bases, with 7 bases between them. Germline CDR1 and CDR2: MNHEY and SMNVEV (reference sequence).

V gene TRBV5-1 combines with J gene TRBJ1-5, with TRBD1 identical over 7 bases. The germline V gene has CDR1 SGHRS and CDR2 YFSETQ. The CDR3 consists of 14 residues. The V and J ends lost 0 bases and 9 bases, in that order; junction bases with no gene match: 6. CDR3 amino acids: CASSLGSGGWPQHF. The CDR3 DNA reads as TGCGCCAGCAGCTTGGGGTCAGGGGGTTGGCCCCAGCATTTT.

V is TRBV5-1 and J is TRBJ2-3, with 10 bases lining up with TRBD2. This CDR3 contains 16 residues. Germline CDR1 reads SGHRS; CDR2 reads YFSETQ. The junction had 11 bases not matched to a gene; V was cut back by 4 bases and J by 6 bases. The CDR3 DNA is TGCGCCAGCAGCCCCGAAACAGCGGGAGGGGGTGATACGCAGTATTTT. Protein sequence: CASSPETAGGGDTQYF.

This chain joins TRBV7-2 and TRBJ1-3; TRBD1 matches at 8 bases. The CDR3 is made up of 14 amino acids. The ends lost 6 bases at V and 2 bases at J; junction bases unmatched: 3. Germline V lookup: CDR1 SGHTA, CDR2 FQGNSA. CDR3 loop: CASRPTGAGNTIYF. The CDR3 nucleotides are TGTGCCAGCAGACCGACAGGGGCTGGAAACACCATATATTTT. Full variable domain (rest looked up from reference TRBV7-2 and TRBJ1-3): GAGVSQSPSNKVTEKGKDVELRCDPISGHTALYWYRQSLGQGLEFLIYFQGNSAPDKSGLPSDRFSAERTGGSVSTLTIQRTQQEDSAVYLCASRPTGAGNTIYFGEGSWLTVV.

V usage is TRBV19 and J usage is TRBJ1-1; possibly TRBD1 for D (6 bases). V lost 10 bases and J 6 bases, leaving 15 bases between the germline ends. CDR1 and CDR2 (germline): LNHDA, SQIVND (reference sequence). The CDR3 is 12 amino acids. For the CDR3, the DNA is TGTGCCACACGACAGGCCGTATCTGAAGCTTTCTTT. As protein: CATRQAVSEAFF.

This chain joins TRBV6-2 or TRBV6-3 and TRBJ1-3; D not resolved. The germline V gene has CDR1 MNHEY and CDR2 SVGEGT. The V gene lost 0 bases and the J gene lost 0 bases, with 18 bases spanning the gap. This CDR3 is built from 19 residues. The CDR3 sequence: CASSYSKGLRGFSGNTIYF. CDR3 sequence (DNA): TGTGCCAGCAGTTACTCGAAAGGTTTGCGGGGTTTCTCTGGAAACACCATATATTTT.

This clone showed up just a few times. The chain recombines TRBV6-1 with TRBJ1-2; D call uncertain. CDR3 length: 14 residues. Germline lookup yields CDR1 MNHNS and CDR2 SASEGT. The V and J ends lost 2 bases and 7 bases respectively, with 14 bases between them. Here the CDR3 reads CASSESGGSSGYTF. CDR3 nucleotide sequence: TGTGCCAGCAGTGAAAGCGGCGGATCGAGTGGCTACACCTTC.

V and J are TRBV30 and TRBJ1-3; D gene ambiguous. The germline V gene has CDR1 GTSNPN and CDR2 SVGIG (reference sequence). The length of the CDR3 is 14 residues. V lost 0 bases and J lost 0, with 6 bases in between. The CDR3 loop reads CAWSVGRSGNTIYF. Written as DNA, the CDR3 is TGTGCCTGGAGTGTGGGCCGCTCTGGAAACACCATATATTTT.

The CDR3 nucleotides are TGCGCCAGCAGCTTGACTAGCGGGAGTGCAGATACGCAGTATTTT. Amino acids: CASSLTSGSADTQYF. The gene calls are TRBV5-1 and TRBJ2-3; 11 nucleotides line up with TRBD2. J gave up 4 bases and V 1 base, and 2 bases lay outside the gene matches. Per the germline V gene, CDR1 is SGHRS and CDR2 is YFSETQ. The CDR3 contains 15 residues.

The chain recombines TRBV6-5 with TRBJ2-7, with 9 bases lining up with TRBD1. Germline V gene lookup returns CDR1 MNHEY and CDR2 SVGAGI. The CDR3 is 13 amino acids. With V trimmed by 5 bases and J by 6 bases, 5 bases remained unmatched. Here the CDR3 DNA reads TGTGCCAGCAGTCGGACAGGGGTGAGCGAGCAGTACTTC. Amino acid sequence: CASSRTGVSEQYF.

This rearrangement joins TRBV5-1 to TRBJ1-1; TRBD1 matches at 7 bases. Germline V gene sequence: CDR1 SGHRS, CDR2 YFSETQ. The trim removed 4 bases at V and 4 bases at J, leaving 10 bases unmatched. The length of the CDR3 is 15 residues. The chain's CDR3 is CASSPGQARATEAFF. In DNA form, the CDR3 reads TGCGCCAGCAGCCCTGGACAGGCGAGAGCCACTGAAGCTTTCTTT.

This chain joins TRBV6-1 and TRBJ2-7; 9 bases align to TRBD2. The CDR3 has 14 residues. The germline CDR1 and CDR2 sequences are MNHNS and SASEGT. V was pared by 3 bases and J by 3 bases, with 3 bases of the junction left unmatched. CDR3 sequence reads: CASSDSGRGYEQYF. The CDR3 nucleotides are TGTGCCAGCAGTGATAGCGGGAGAGGCTACGAGCAGTACTTC.

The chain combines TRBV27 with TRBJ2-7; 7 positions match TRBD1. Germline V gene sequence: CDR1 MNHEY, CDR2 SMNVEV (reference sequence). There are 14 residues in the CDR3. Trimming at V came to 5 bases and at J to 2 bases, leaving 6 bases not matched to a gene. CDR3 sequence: CASSKQGTTYEQYF. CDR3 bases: TGTGCCAGCAGTAAACAGGGGACGACCTACGAGCAGTACTTC.

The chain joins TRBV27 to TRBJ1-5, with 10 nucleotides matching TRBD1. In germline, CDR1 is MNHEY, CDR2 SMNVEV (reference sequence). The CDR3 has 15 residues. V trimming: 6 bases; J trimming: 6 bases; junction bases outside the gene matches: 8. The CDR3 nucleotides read TGTGCCAGCAGCCAGGGACAGGGGTTGGGTCAGCCCCAGCATTTT. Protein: CASSQGQGLGQPQHF.